Listed below are T cell receptor beta chains from one sample, sequenced in a study of T cell repertoires in cytomegalovirus infection. TCRdb reprocessed the reads with MiXCR, giving one entry per CDR3 protein. The profile covers around 310,000 distinct CDR3 sequences, with 17% appearing a single time and around 13% taken by the ten largest. Sequencing input: PBMCs. These receptors all stem from a human donor in good health (CMV status not recorded). Some clones in this sample may be carry-over from other donors' samples. CDR3s include the opening cysteine and the closing phenylalanine or tryptophan. The order of the fields is D gene, clone size, V gene, J gene, CDR3 protein, CDR3 DNA. The D gene is left open where the match is weak. Expanded clones are given a class, and other clones once, few, many or no size at all.

D gene: -
clone size: many
V gene: TRBV7-2
J gene: TRBJ1-1
CDR3 protein: CASSLDRGWTEAFF
CDR3 DNA: TGTGCCAGCAGCTTAGATCGGGGTTGGACTGAAGCTTTCTTT

D gene: -
clone size: -
V gene: TRBV7-9
J gene: TRBJ2-5
CDR3 protein: CASSSGRARETQYF
CDR3 DNA: TGTGCCAGCAGTTCTGGACGGGCCCGGGAGACCCAGTACTTC

D gene: -
clone size: few
V gene: TRBV7-2
J gene: TRBJ1-1
CDR3 protein: CASSLGRVGTEAFF
CDR3 DNA: TGTGCCAGCAGCTTAGGAAGGGTGGGCACTGAAGCTTTCTTT

D gene: TRBD2
clone size: many
V gene: TRBV4-2
J gene: TRBJ2-5
CDR3 protein: CASSQEGLAGTETQYF
CDR3 DNA: TGTGCCAGCAGCCAAGAGGGCCTAGCGGGGACAGAGACCCAGTACTTC

D gene: -
clone size: many
V gene: TRBV7-2
J gene: TRBJ1-1
CDR3 protein: CASSLVAGPDTEAFF
CDR3 DNA: TGTGCCAGCAGCTTAGTAGCGGGGCCTGACACTGAAGCTTTCTTT

D gene: -
clone size: many
V gene: TRBV7-9
J gene: TRBJ2-4
CDR3 protein: CASSLDTGENIQYF
CDR3 DNA: TGTGCCAGCAGCTTAGATACCGGGGAAAACATTCAGTACTTC

D gene: -
clone size: many
V gene: TRBV7-9
J gene: TRBJ2-3
CDR3 protein: CASSLDSPTDTQYF
CDR3 DNA: TGTGCCAGCAGCCTCGACAGTCCCACAGATACGCAGTATTTT

D gene: TRBD1
clone size: many
V gene: TRBV7-2
J gene: TRBJ1-2
CDR3 protein: CASSFVTGGRRGYTF
CDR3 DNA: TGTGCCAGCAGCTTCGTTACAGGGGGCCGGCGGGGCTACACCTTC

D gene: TRBD1
clone size: -
V gene: TRBV15
J gene: TRBJ1-5
CDR3 protein: CATREGQGNQPQHF
CDR3 DNA: TGTGCCACCAGAGAAGGACAGGGCAATCAGCCCCAGCATTTT

D gene: -
clone size: few
V gene: TRBV12-3/TRBV12-4
J gene: TRBJ1-5
CDR3 protein: CASREVSGGNQPQHF
CDR3 DNA: TGTGCCAGCAGGGAGGTGTCGGGAGGCAATCAGCCCCAGCATTTT

D gene: TRBD1
clone size: -
V gene: TRBV28
J gene: TRBJ2-1
CDR3 protein: CASSTRQGSSYNEQFF
CDR3 DNA: TGTGCCAGCAGTACAAGACAGGGGAGCTCCTACAATGAGCAGTTCTTC

D gene: -
clone size: many
V gene: TRBV28
J gene: TRBJ2-3
CDR3 protein: CASSLKLGGQNTDTQYF
CDR3 DNA: TGTGCCAGCAGTTTGAAGTTGGGGGGACAGAACACAGATACGCAGTATTTT

D gene: TRBD1
clone size: many
V gene: TRBV28
J gene: TRBJ1-2
CDR3 protein: CASSSQGVGYTF
CDR3 DNA: TGTGCCAGCAGTTCGCAGGGGGTAGGCTACACCTTC